This TCR beta chain was identified during a study of blood T cells in healthy people across ages. V lost 2 bases to trimming and J lost 5 bases, with 11 bases between them. The CDR3 contains 14 residues. Germline V gives CDR1 SGHTA, CDR2 FQGNSA. Using a J-beta primer mix together with a sample-barcoded 5' primer, a second PCR was run for roughly 6 to 12 cycles. Every cDNA molecule carried a tag from a template-switch adaptor bearing 12 random nucleotides. TCRdb processed the 5' RACE reads anew with MiXCR; each CDR3 protein has one entry. Of over a million distinct CDR3 sequences detected, roughly 45% appear once; the ten largest clones hold around 8%. This clonotype was seen more than once but under ten times.

The sample was blood. The receptor was derived from a woman aged 18-29 years in good health. J is TRBJ2-3 and V is TRBV7-2; D gene uncertain. The chain's CDR3 is CASSLWAHGDTQYF. The DNA of the CDR3 is TGTGCCAGCAGCTTATGGGCCCATGGAGATACGCAGTATTTT.